What follows is one T cell receptor (beta chain) and its context. Its antigen has not been determined. Per-nucleotide qualities are absent, and no much larger clonotype sits a single base away. Resection was performed on patients in Japan or China between the mid-2010s and the late 2010s. The histologic diagnosis of each case was independently confirmed on H&E slides by two lung cancer pathologists. To enrich premalignant or tumor cells for nucleic acid extraction, macro-dissection was performed after pathologic assessment. FFPE tissue was used for DNA isolation with the AllPrep DNA/RNA FFPE Kit. V loses 5 bases, J loses 0 bases, and the germline ends lie 8 bases apart. Reading from cysteine to phenylalanine, the CDR3 counts 15 amino acids. Only the CDR3 DNA is retained, 45 bases long and in frame from the first base. As encoded in the germline V gene (reference sequence), CDR1 is LNHNV while CDR2 is YYDKDF.

This entry belongs to a study of immune evolution from preneoplasia to lung adenocarcinoma (dated by TCRdb to about 2021). With respect to the entire study: HLA loss of heterozygosity was seen in roughly 6.6%, 14% and 36% of AIS, MIA and ADC lesions, and in no AAH lesions. Resected precursor lesions (AAH, AIS, MIA) and invasive adenocarcinomas were compared against paired morphologically normal lung tissue. A total of some 48 patients with pulmonary nodules who underwent surgical resection were included in the overall cohort. The sample size was set by how many specimens were available, not by a prior power calculation. Immune contexture across lung adenocarcinoma precursors and invasive adenocarcinoma was profiled using immune gene expression, TCR sequencing and multiplex immunofluorescence. TCR sequencing data were obtained from more than 45 patients. The immune data were integrated with whole exome sequencing and methylation data from the same cohort of nodules. It was reported in the study that 95 to 120 samples were used for TCR sequencing. Class I HLA alleles were inferred from exome data with POLYSOLVER, and allele-specific HLA loss was detected with LOHHLA. General study outcomes and caveats: The highest T cell clonality was observed in KRAS-mutant nodules compared with EGFR-mutant or double wild-type lesions. The findings rested on association rather than direct causation, and larger cohorts with long-term follow-up and longitudinal biopsies were considered necessary. Top T cell clone frequencies were highest in normal lung and appeared to decrease progressively from AAH through AIS, MIA and invasive adenocarcinoma. Because all patients came from Japan and China, whether the findings apply to Western populations was uncertain. Clonality was highest in normal lung, while later-stage lesions appeared to have lower clonality but higher T cell density and diversity.

Using the immunoSEQ hsTCRbeta Kit, TCR beta CDR3 regions were sequenced from DNA. The published analysis was carried out like this. The ImmunoSEQ Analyzer was used to analyse the TCR sequencing data. T cell clonality was defined as 1 minus Pielou's evenness, as computed on productive rearrangements. To measure T cell diversity, the inverse Simpson index was applied to productive templates. T cell density was defined as TCR beta template counts normalized to usable DNA, with usable DNA estimated by amplification and sequencing of housekeeping genes. Two-sided Kruskal-Wallis tests were used to compare TCR metrics between histologic stages. What TCRdb holds here is the immuneACCESS table cut down to in-frame rearrangements. Part of the clones is not present; checked against another copy, under half of the missing clones reflect an unresolved V gene, and the others are unexplained. That table furnishes V, J and clone size, whereas the DNA furnished D and trimming. For this sample the table gives 5,000 to 6,000 clones, of which about 80% were detected only once. 10% to 14% of the sample goes to the ten largest clones.

This sequence uses TRBV15 and TRBJ2-6, with no reliable assignment of the D segment. The sample taken for sequencing was FFPE minimally invasive lung adenocarcinoma tissue. Explained via the paper, the cell subset or site label denotes: micro-invasive lung adenocarcinoma (MIA). The sequence derives from a person aged 55-80 years with lung adenocarcinoma. DNA sequence: TGTGCCACCAGCCTTCAGAGCTCTGGGGCCAACGTCCTGACTTTC. It is translated as CATSLQSSGANVLTF.